The 15 T cell receptor beta chains reported below all come from one sample, sequenced in a study of blood T cell repertoires in COVID-19 (dated by TCRdb to 2018 to 2020). Library creation used the immunoSEQ multiplex PCR assay. The table comes from immuneACCESS by way of TCRdb, which keeps in-frame sequences with V and J called. Part of the clones is missing from these tables; in studies checked, under half for an unresolved V gene and the rest for unknown reasons. For this sample the table gives roughly 360,000 clones, of which 70% to 90% were detected only once. Of the sample, around 1.3% falls within the top ten clones. Sequencing was carried out using PBMCs or T cells enriched from blood (not recorded which). These TCRs come from a man in his thirties or forties who had recovered from COVID-19.

The J gene is TRBJ2-3, the V gene TRBV5-1, with TRBD2 matching over 8 bases. The CDR3 extends over 16 amino acids. Trimming at V came to 1 base and at J to 1 base, leaving 5 bases not matched to a gene. Germline-derived CDR1 and CDR2 are SGHRS and YFSETQ. The CDR3 DNA reads TGCGCCAGCAGCTTGATTGGGCGGGAGGGCACAGATACGCAGTATTTT. Its translation: CASSLIGREGTDTQYF.

The chain links TRBV9 to TRBJ1-5; tentative D call: TRBD1 (5 bases). This CDR3 is 13 amino acids long. The V gene's germline CDR1 is SGDLS and CDR2 YYNGEE. Trimming pared 2 bases from V and 8 bases from J, leaving 11 bases between. Here the CDR3 DNA reads TGTGCCAGCAGCGTTGGTCCGGGGGAGCCCCAGCATTTT. Translated: CASSVGPGEPQHF.

V is TRBV9 and J is TRBJ2-5, with 8 bases fitting TRBD2. Germline values: CDR1 SGDLS, CDR2 YYNGEE. The CDR3 consists of 17 residues. The V gene end was trimmed by 0 bases and the J gene end by 2 bases; junction bases not matched to a gene: 9. CDR3 in amino acids: CASSVGLGGAGQETQYF. The CDR3 DNA reads TGTGCCAGCAGCGTAGGACTCGGGGGGGCAGGTCAAGAGACCCAGTACTTC. Drawing the rest from reference TRBV9 and TRBJ2-5, the complete variable domain is DSGVTQTPKHLITATGQRVTLRCSPRSGDLSVYWYQQSLDQGLQFLIQYYNGEERAKGNILERFSAQQFPDLHSELNLSSLELGDSALYFCASSVGLGGAGQETQYFGPGTRLLVL.

This clone was found once. The chain combines TRBV11-2 with TRBJ1-6, with D maybe TRBD1 (5 bases). This CDR3 is built from 15 residues. The V and J ends lost 6 bases and 9 bases respectively, with 18 bases between them. Germline V gene lookup returns CDR1 SGHAT and CDR2 FQNNGV. The CDR3 sequence is CASSSSDGGVSPLHF. The CDR3 nucleotides read TGTGCCAGCAGTAGCTCCGACGGAGGGGTTTCACCCCTCCACTTT.

DNA for the CDR3: TGTGCCAGCAGCCCTCGGACGGGACTGGGTTCACCCCTCCACTTT. This gives the protein CASSPRTGLGSPLHF. V gene TRBV7-2 combines with J gene TRBJ1-6, with D possibly TRBD1 on 5 matching bases. Germline CDR1 and CDR2: SGHTA and FQGNSA. V was clipped by 5 bases and J by 9 bases, with 17 bases between them. The CDR3 sequence is 15 residues long.

This chain joins TRBV12-3 or TRBV12-4 and TRBJ1-1, with D perhaps matching TRBD1 (6 bases). The V end lost 6 bases, the J end lost 0 bases, and 8 bases lay between the germline ends. The CDR3 extends over 13 amino acids. The CDR3 protein is CASRGQMNTEAFF. DNA for the CDR3: TGTGCCAGCAGAGGACAGATGAACACTGAAGCTTTCTTT.

This chain connects TRBV5-1 to TRBJ1-1; 7 bases line up with TRBD1. Trimming cost V 4 bases and J 5 bases; bases outside gene matches: 20. In germline, CDR1 is SGHRS, CDR2 YFSETQ. The CDR3 spans 18 residues. Here the CDR3 reads CASSLDRDGYTLGTEAFF. CDR3 coding DNA: TGCGCCAGCAGCCTAGACAGGGACGGTTACACCTTAGGAACTGAAGCTTTCTTT.

The V call is TRBV5-1, the J call TRBJ1-1, with a possible D match to TRBD1 (6 bases). Germline V lookup: CDR1 SGHRS, CDR2 YFSETQ. V was shortened by 3 bases and J by 8 bases, with 11 bases between the two germline ends. This CDR3 is built from 12 residues. Here the CDR3 reads CASSWGQGEAFF. In DNA, the CDR3 is TGCGCCAGCAGCTGGGGGCAGGGGGAAGCTTTCTTT.

The chain employs TRBV29-1 and TRBJ2-5; possibly TRBD2 for D (5 bases). Trimming removed 6 bases at V and 6 bases at J, with 11 bases between. CDR3 length: 11 amino acids. Germline CDR1 reads SQVTM; CDR2 reads ANQGSEA. The CDR3 is CSVPRGQTQYF. CDR3 in DNA: TGCAGCGTCCCTAGAGGGCAGACCCAGTACTTC.

CDR3 sequence (DNA): TGTGCTAGTGGGGATCCGAGGGTGGCCAGAAGCAATCAGCCCCAGCATTTT. Translating gives CASGDPRVARSNQPQHF. The chain recombines TRBV12-5 with TRBJ1-5, with unresolved D. With 6 bases removed from V and 1 base from J, the gap between germline ends came to 19 bases. The CDR3 sequence is 17 residues long. Per the germline V gene, CDR1 is LGHNT and CDR2 is FRNRAP.

The chain links TRBV7-9 to TRBJ2-3, with 9 positions matching TRBD2. This CDR3 comprises 16 residues. V shed 11 bases, J shed 1 base, and the junction held 13 bases outside the gene matches. Per germline, CDR1 SEHNR and CDR2 FQNEAQ (reference sequence). CDR3 DNA sequence: TGTGCCGCCGGACGAGCGGGGGGTACTGGCACAGATACGCAGTATTTT. It yields the protein CAAGRAGGTGTDTQYF. Full variable domain (outside the CDR3, taken from reference TRBV7-9 and TRBJ2-3): DTGVSQNPRHKITKRGQNVTFRCDPISEHNRLYWYRQTLGQGPEFLTYFQNEAQLEKSRLLSDRFSAERPKGSFSTLEIQRTEQGDSAMYLCAAGRAGGTGTDTQYFGPGTRLTVL.

The genes are TRBV30 and TRBJ1-2; D is perhaps TRBD1 (5 bases). V was cut by 1 base and J by 2 bases, with 23 bases left in between. CDR3 length: 18 residues. Germline CDR1 GTSNPN, CDR2 SVGIG (reference sequence). This CDR3 is CAWSGAGQWFYRNYGYTF. The CDR3 coding sequence is TGTGCCTGGAGTGGGGCAGGGCAATGGTTTTATAGGAACTATGGCTACACCTTC. Full variable domain (outside the CDR3, taken from reference TRBV30 and TRBJ1-2): SQTIHQWPATLVQPVGSPLSLECTVEGTSNPNLYWYRQAAGRGLQLLFYSVGIGQISSEVPQNLSASRPQDRQFILSSKKLLLSDSGFYLCAWSGAGQWFYRNYGYTFGSGTRLTVV.

The chain joins TRBV6-6 to TRBJ2-3; possibly TRBD1 for D (7 bases). The CDR3 spans 16 residues. V dropped 6 bases and J dropped 2 bases, with 18 bases sitting between them. Germline CDR1 MNHNY, CDR2 SVGAGI (reference sequence). CDR3 amino acids: CASRPAGGGYTDTQYF. CDR3 coding DNA: TGTGCCAGCAGACCCGCAGGGGGAGGCTACACAGATACGCAGTATTTT.

The chain combines TRBV14 with TRBJ1-1; a possible D gene is TRBD1 (5 bases). V was clipped by 2 bases and J by 1 base, with 17 bases between them. The CDR3 sequence is 17 residues long. Germline values: CDR1 SGHDN, CDR2 FVKESK. DNA for the CDR3: TGTGCCAGCAGCCAATGGAGGGACGATCGGAGGAACACTGAAGCTTTCTTT. Protein sequence: CASSQWRDDRRNTEAFF.

This chain uses TRBV5-8 with TRBJ1-1; TRBD1 might be the D (6 bases). V was pared by 2 bases and J by 0 bases, with 17 bases between. CDR1 and CDR2 from the germline V gene are SGHTS and YDEGEE. The CDR3 has 17 amino acids. Written as DNA, the CDR3 is TGTGCCAGCAGCTTTAACCTAAGACAGGACTTGAACACTGAAGCTTTCTTT. Its translation: CASSFNLRQDLNTEAFF. Full variable domain (missing parts from reference TRBV5-8 and TRBJ1-1): EAGVTQSPTHLIKTRGQQATLRCSPISGHTSVYWYQQALGLGLQFLLWYDEGEERNRGNFPPRFSGRQFPNYSSELNVNALELEDSALYLCASSFNLRQDLNTEAFFGQGTRLTVV.